The 10 T cell receptor beta chains presented below share a single source sample, sequenced in a study of Graves' ophthalmopathy and Graves' hyperthyroidism. CDR3 regions of TCR beta were amplified from RNA transcripts. HTBI primers were used in a first-round RT-PCR, which preceded a second-round multiplex PCR. Using its own MiXCR run on the multiplex PCR reads, TCRdb lists one record per CDR3 protein. This table holds 450,000 or so distinct CDR3 sequences, roughly 14% found once. Specimen: blood. The receptors were gathered from a woman aged 30 to 39 with Graves' ophthalmopathy.

This clonotype came up many times. The J gene is TRBJ1-2, the V gene TRBV6-5, with D tentatively TRBD1 (5 bases). The V and J ends lost 2 bases and 7 bases respectively, with 14 bases between them. Germline V lookup: CDR1 MNHEY, CDR2 SVGAGI. The CDR3 sequence is 14 residues long. This chain's CDR3 is CASSYGTASVGYTF. DNA of the CDR3: TGTGCCAGCAGTTACGGGACCGCCTCAGTTGGCTACACCTTC.

This clonotype has at least ten counts. This chain links TRBV12-3 or TRBV12-4 with TRBJ1-6; maybe TRBD1 (5 bases). CDR3 length: 16 residues. Trimming took 4 bases from V and 1 from J, leaving 11 bases between them. The CDR3 nucleotides read TGTGCCAGCAGTTCACCCGGGGGTTCCTATAATTCACCCCTCCACTTT. Translation: CASSSPGGSYNSPLHF.

This clonotype came up a few times. This sequence joins TRBV2 and TRBJ2-5, with 11 bases identical to TRBD2. Trimming at V came to 7 bases and at J to 5 bases, leaving 12 bases not matched to a gene. The CDR3 spans 16 residues. Germline V CDR1 and CDR2: SNHLY, FYNNEI. As DNA, the CDR3 is TGTGCCAGCATGCAGCTAGCGGGGGGAAGGGAGGAGACCCAGTACTTC. This sequence encodes CASMQLAGGREETQYF. Using reference TRBV2 and TRBJ2-5 for the parts outside the CDR3, the full variable domain is EPEVTQTPSHQVTQMGQEVILRCVPISNHLYFYWYRQILGQKVEFLVSFYNNEISEKSEIFDDQFSVERPDGSNFTLKIRSTKLEDSAMYFCASMQLAGGREETQYFGPGTRLLVL.

This clonotype was picked up many times. CDR3 residues: CASSLAKNTGELFF. CDR3 nucleotide sequence: TGTGCCAGCAGCTTGGCCAAGAACACCGGGGAGCTGTTTTTT. V usage is TRBV5-4 and J usage is TRBJ2-2; D gene unclear. This CDR3 is built from 14 residues. V was trimmed by 0 bases and J by 1 base, leaving 4 bases between them. The germline CDR1 and CDR2 sequences are SGHNT and YYREEE (reference sequence).

The chain combines TRBV18 with TRBJ2-7, with D perhaps matching TRBD1 (5 bases). The CDR3 contains 14 residues. Trimming took off 1 base at V and 5 bases at J, with 12 bases between the two ends. The germline V gene encodes CDR1 KGHSH and CDR2 LQKENI. The CDR3 DNA is TGTGCCAGCTCACCACAGACAGTAAACCACGAGCAGTACTTC. Protein sequence: CASSPQTVNHEQYF.

There are many counts of this clonotype. This chain joins TRBV25-1 and TRBJ1-2, with 8 bases identical to TRBD1. The V and J ends lost 7 bases and 8 bases, in that order; junction bases with no gene match: 6. Germline V CDR1 and CDR2: MGHDK, SYGVNS. CDR3 length: 12 amino acids. CDR3 bases: TGTGCCAGCACTCGGACAGGGAGAGGCTACACCTTC. Translated: CASTRTGRGYTF.

This clonotype has a count of ten or more. The rearrangement joins TRBV20-1 to TRBJ1-6, with D perhaps matching TRBD1 (6 bases). Germline V gives CDR1 DFQATT, CDR2 SNEGSKA (reference sequence). V shed 5 bases and J shed 8 bases, with 13 bases lying between them. The CDR3 extends over 13 amino acids. The CDR3 sequence: CSAQDRPDSPLHF. The CDR3 DNA reads TGCAGTGCTCAAGACAGGCCCGATTCACCCCTCCACTTT.

This sequence joins TRBV18 and TRBJ1-2; D gene unclear. There are 14 residues in the CDR3. With 1 base removed from V and 8 bases from J, the gap between germline ends came to 14 bases. Germline V gives CDR1 KGHSH, CDR2 LQKENI. CDR3 bases: TGTGCCAGCTCACCACGGCAGTCCCAAGGGGGCTACACCTTC. The encoded protein is CASSPRQSQGGYTF.

This clonotype has a count of ten or more. The chain uses TRBV28 and TRBJ1-1; weak D call: TRBD1 (6 bases). Germline loops: CDR1 MDHEN, CDR2 SYDVKM. The germline V and J ends were trimmed by 6 bases and 2 bases, with 13 bases remaining between them. The CDR3 is 14 amino acids. The CDR3 DNA follows: TGTGCCAGCAGAGTAGGGACATTTAACACTGAAGCTTTCTTT. Its protein is CASRVGTFNTEAFF. Filled out from reference TRBV28 and TRBJ1-1, the complete variable domain reads DVKVTQSSRYLVKRTGEKVFLECVQDMDHENMFWYRQDPGLGLRLIYFSYDVKMKEKGDIPEGYSVSREKKERFSLILESASTNQTSMYLCASRVGTFNTEAFFGQGTRLTVV.

This clonotype was recorded many times. The chain uses TRBV6-5 and TRBJ1-1, with unresolved D. V was shortened by 2 bases and J by 2 bases, with 6 bases between the two germline ends. The CDR3 is 13 amino acids. Germline V gene sequence: CDR1 MNHEY, CDR2 SVGAGI. CDR3 nucleotides: TGTGCCAGCAGTTACGCTCATAACACTGAAGCTTTCTTT. It is translated as CASSYAHNTEAFF.